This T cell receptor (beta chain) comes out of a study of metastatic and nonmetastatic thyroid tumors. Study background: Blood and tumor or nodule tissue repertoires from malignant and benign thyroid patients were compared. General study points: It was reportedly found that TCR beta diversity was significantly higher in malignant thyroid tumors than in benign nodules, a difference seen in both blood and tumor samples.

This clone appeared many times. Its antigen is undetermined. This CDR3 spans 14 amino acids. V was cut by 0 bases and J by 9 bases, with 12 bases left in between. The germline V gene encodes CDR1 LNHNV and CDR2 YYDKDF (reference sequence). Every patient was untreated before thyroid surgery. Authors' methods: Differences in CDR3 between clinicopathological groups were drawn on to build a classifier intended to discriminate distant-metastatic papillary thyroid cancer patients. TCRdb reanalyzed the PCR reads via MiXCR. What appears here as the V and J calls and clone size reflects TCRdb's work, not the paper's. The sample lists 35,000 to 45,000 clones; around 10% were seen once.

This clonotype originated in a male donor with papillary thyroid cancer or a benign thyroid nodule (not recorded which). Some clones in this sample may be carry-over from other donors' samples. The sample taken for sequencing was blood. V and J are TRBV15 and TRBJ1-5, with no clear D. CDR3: CATSRDGSPWPQHF. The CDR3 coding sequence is TGTGCCACCAGCAGAGATGGTAGCCCCTGGCCCCAGCATTTT.